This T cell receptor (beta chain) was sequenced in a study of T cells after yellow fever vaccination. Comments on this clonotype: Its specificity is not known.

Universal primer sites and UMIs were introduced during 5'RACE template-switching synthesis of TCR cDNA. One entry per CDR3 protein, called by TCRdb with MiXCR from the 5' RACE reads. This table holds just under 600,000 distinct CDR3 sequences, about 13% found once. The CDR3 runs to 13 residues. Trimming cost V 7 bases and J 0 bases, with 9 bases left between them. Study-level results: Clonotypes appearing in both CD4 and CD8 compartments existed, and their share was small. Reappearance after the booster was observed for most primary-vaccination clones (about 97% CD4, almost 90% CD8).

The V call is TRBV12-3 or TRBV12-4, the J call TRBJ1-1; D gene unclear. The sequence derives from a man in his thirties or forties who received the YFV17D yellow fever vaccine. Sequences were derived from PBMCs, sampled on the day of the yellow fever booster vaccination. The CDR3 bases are TGTGCCAGCACCGCTGGTATGAACACTGAAGCTTTCTTT. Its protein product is CASTAGMNTEAFF.